This T cell receptor beta chain appears in the sequencing data of a study of tumor-infiltrating lymphocytes in oesophageal squamous cell carcinoma. This clonotype was counted many times. V was trimmed by 0 bases and J by 10 bases, leaving 11 bases between them. CDR1 is SGHNT, CDR2 YENEEA, per germline. CDR3 size: 13 residues. TCRdb passed the PCR reads through MiXCR, listing each CDR3 protein once. The sample includes about 25,000 distinct CDR3 sequences, more than 30% of them seen just once. The sequence was collected from a male donor with esophageal squamous cell carcinoma. The rearrangement links TRBV11-3 to TRBJ2-3; possibly TRBD1 for D (5 bases). The source material was esophageal tumor tissue. The CDR3 DNA reads TGTGCCAGCAGCTTAGAGCAGGGTAGGGCGCAGTATTTT. Protein sequence: CASSLEQGRAQYF.